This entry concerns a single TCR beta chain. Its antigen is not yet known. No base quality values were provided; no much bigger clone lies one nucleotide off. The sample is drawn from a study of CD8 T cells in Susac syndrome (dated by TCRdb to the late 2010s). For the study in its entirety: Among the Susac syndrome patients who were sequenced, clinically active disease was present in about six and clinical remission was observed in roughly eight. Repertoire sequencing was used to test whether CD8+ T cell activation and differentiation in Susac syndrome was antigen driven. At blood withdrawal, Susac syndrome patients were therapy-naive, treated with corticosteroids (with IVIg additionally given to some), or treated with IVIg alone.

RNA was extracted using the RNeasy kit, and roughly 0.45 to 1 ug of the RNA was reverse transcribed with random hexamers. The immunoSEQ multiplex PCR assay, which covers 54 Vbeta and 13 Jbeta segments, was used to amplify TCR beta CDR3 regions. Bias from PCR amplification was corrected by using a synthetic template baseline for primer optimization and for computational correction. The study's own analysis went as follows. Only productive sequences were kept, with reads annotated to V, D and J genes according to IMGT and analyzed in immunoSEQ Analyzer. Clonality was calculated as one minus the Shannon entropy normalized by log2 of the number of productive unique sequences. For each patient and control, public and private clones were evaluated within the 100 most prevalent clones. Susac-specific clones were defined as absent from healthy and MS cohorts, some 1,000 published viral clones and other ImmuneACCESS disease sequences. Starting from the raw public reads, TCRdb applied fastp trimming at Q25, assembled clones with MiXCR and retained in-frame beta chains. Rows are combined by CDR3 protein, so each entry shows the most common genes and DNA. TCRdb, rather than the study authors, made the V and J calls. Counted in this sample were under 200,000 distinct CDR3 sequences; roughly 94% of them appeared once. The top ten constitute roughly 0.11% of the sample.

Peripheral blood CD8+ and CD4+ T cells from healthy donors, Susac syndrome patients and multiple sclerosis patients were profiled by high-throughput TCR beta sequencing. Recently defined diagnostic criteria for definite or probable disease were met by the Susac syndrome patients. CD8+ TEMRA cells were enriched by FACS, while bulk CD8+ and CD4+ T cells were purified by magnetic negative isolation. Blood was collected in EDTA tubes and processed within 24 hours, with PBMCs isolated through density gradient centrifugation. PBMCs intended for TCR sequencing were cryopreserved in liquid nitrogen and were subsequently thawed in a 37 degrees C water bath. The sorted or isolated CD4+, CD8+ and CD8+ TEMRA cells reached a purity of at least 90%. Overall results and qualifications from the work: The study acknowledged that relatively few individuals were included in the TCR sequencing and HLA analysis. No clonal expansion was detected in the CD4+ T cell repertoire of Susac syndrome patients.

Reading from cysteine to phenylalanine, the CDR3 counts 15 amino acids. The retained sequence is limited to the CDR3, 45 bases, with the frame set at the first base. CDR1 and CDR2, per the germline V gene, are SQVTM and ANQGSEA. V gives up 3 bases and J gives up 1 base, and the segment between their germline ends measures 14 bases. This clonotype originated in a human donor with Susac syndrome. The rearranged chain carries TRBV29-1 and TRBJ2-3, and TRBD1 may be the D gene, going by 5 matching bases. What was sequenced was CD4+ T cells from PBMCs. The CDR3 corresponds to CSVEDAGLGTDTQYF. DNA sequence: TGCAGCGTTGAGGACGCAGGGCTGGGCACAGATACGCAGTATTTT.